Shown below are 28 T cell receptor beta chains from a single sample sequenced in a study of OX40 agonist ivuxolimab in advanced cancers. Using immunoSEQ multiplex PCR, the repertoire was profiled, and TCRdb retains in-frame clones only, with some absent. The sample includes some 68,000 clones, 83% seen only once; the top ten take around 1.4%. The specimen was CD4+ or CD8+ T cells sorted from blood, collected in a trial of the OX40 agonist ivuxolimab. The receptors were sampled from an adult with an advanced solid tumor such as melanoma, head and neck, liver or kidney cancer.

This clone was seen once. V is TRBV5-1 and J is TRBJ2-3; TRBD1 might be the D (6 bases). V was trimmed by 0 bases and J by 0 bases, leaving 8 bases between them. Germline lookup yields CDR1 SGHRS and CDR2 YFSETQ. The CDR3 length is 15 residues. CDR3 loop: CASSLAGHSTDTQYF. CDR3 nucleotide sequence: TGCGCCAGCAGCTTGGCGGGACATAGCACAGATACGCAGTATTTT.

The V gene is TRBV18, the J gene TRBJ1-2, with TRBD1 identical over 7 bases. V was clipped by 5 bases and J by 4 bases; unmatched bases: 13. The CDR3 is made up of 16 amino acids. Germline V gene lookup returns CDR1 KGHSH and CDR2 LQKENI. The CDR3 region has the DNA TGTGCCAGCTCATTCGGACAGGACGGGGGACTCTATGGCTACACCTTC. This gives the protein CASSFGQDGGLYGYTF.

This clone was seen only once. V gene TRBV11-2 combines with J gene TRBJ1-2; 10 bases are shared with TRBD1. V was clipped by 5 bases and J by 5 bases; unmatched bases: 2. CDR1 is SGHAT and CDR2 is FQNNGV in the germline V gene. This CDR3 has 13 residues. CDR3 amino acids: CASSPGQGYGYTF. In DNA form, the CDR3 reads TGTGCCAGCAGCCCGGGACAGGGGTATGGCTACACCTTC.

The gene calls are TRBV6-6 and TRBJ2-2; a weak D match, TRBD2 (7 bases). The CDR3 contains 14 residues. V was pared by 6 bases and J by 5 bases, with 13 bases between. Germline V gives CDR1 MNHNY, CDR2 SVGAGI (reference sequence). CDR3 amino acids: CASSRGGGTGELFF. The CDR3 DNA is TGTGCCAGCAGCAGGGGAGGGGGAACCGGGGAGCTGTTTTTT.

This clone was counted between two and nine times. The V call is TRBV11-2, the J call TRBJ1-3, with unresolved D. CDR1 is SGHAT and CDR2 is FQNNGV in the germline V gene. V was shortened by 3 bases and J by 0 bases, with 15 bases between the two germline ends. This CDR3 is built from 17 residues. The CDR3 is CASSFALRRISGNTIYF. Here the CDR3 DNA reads TGTGCCAGCAGCTTCGCTCTTCGACGTATCTCTGGAAACACCATATATTTT. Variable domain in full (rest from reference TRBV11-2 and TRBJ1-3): EAGVAQSPRYKIIEKRQSVAFWCNPISGHATLYWYQQILGQGPKLLIQFQNNGVVDDSQLPKDRFSAERLKGVDSTLKIQPAKLEDSAVYLCASSFALRRISGNTIYFGEGSWLTVV.

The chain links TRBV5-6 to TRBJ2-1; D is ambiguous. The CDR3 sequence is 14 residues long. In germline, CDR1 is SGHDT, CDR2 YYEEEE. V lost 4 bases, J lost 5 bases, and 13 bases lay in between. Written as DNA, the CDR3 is TGTGCCAGCAGCCCCGCGTTCCGGGACAATGAGCAGTTCTTC. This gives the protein CASSPAFRDNEQFF.

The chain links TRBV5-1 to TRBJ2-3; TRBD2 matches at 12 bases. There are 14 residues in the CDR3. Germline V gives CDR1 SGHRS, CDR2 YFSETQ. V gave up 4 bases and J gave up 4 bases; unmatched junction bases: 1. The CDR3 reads CASSLAGGPDTQYF. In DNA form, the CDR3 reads TGCGCCAGCAGCCTAGCGGGGGGGCCAGATACGCAGTATTTT.

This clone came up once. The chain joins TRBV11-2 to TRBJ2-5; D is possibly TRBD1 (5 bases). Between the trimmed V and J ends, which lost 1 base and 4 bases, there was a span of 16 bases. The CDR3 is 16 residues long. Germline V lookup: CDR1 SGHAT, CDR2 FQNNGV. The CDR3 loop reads CASSLVFGAIRETQYF. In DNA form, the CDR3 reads TGTGCCAGCAGCTTAGTCTTTGGGGCTATACGAGAGACCCAGTACTTC.

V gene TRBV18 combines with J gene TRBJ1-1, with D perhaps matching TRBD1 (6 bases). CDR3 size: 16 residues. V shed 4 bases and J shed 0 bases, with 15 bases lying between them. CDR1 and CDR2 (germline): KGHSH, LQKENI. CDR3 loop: CASSQQGLRMNTEAFF. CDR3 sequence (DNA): TGTGCCAGCTCACAACAGGGCCTTAGAATGAACACTGAAGCTTTCTTT.

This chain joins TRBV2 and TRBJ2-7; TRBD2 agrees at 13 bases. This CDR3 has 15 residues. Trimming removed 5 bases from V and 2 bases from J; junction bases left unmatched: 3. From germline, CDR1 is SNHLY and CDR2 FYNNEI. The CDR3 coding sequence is TGTGCCAGCAGTTGGACTAGCGGGGGAGCCTACGAGCAGTACTTC. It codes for CASSWTSGGAYEQYF.

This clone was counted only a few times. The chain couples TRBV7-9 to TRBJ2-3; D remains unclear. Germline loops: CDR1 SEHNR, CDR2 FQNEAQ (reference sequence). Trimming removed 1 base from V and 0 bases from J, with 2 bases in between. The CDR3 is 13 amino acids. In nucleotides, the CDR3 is TGTGCCAGCAGCTTAGAAAGCACAGATACGCAGTATTTT. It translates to CASSLESTDTQYF.

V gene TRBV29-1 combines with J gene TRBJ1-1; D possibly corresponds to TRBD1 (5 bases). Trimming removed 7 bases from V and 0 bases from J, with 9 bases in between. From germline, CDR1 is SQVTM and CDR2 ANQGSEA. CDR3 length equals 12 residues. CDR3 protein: CSAGQMNTEAFF. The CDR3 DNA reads TGCAGCGCCGGACAAATGAACACTGAAGCTTTCTTT.

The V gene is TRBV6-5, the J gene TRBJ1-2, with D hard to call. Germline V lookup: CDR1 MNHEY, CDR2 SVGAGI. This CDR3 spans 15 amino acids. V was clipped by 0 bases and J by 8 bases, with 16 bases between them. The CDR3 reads CASSYSVPAGGGYTF. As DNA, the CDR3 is TGTGCCAGCAGTTACTCAGTTCCCGCTGGAGGGGGCTACACCTTC.

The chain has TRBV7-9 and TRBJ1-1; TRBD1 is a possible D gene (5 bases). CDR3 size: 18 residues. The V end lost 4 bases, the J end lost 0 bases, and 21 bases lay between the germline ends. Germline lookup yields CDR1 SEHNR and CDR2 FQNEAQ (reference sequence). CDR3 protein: CASSSPQGEGLMNTEAFF. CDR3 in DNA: TGTGCCAGCAGCTCCCCCCAAGGGGAGGGATTAATGAACACTGAAGCTTTCTTT.

For the CDR3, the DNA is TGTGCCAGCTCACCAACCCGAGGTAGCGGGGGACCCACAGATACGCAGTATTTT. Protein product: CASSPTRGSGGPTDTQYF. The rearrangement joins TRBV18 to TRBJ2-3, with 9 bases that match TRBD2. The CDR3 spans 18 residues. The germline V gene has CDR1 KGHSH and CDR2 LQKENI. V dropped 2 bases and J dropped 2; count of bases not matched to a gene: 11.

Here the CDR3 reads CASSLQGIVETQYF. The DNA of the CDR3 is TGTGCCAGCAGCCTACAGGGGATTGTGGAGACCCAGTACTTC. The V call is TRBV5-5, the J call TRBJ2-5; 7 nucleotides agree with TRBD1. The CDR3 is 14 amino acids. Germline V lookup: CDR1 SGHKS, CDR2 YYEKEE (reference sequence). With V trimmed by 4 bases and J by 5 bases, 8 bases remained unmatched. Based on the CDR3 plus reference TRBV5-5 and TRBJ2-5, the full variable domain is DAGVTQSPTHLIKTRGQQVTLRCSPISGHKSVSWYQQVLGQGPQFIFQYYEKEERGRGNFPDRFSARQFPNYSSELNVNALLLGDSALYLCASSLQGIVETQYFGPGTRLLVL.

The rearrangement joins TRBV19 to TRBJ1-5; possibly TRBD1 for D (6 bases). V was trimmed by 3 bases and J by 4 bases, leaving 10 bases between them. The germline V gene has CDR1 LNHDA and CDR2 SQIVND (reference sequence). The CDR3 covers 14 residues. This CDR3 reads CASSMGGPNQPQHF. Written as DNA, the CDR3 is TGTGCCAGTAGTATGGGGGGCCCTAATCAGCCCCAGCATTTT.

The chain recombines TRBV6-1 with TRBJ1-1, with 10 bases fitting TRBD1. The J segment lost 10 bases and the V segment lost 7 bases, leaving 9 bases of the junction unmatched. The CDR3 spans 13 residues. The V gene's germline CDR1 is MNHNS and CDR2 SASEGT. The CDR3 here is CASKPRTGGSAFF. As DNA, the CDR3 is TGTGCCAGCAAGCCGAGGACAGGGGGATCAGCTTTCTTT.

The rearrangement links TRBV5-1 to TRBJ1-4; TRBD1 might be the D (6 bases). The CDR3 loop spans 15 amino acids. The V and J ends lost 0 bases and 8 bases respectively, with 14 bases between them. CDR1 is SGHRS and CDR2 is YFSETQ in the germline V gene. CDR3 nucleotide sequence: TGCGCCAGCAGCTTGGATTCGGAAGGGGGGGAAAAACTGTTTTTT. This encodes CASSLDSEGGEKLFF. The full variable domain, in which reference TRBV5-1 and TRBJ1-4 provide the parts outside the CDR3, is KAGVTQTPRYLIKTRGQQVTLSCSPISGHRSVSWYQQTPGQGLQFLFEYFSETQRNKGNFPGRFSGRQFSNSRSEMNVSTLELGDSALYLCASSLDSEGGEKLFFGSGTQLSVL.

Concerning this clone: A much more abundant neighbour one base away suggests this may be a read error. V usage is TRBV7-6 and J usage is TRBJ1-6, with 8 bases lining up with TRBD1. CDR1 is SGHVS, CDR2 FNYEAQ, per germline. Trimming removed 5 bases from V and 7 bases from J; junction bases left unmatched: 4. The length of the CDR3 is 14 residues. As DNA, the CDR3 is TGTGCCAGCAGCCTTCGACAGGGGAATTCACCCCTCCACTTT. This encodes CASSLRQGNSPLHF.

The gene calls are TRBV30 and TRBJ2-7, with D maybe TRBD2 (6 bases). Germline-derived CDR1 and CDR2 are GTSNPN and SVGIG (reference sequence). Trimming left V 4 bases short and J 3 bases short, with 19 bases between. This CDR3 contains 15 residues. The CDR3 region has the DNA TGTGCCTGGACTCCTAGGGCGGGACGGAGCTACGAGCAGTACTTC. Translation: CAWTPRAGRSYEQYF.

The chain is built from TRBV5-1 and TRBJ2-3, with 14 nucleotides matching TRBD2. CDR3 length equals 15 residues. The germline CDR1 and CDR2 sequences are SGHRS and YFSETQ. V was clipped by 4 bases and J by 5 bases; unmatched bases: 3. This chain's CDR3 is CASSPTSGGGDTQYF. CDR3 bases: TGCGCCAGCAGCCCGACTAGCGGGGGGGGAGATACGCAGTATTTT. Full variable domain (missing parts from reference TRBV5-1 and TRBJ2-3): KAGVTQTPRYLIKTRGQQVTLSCSPISGHRSVSWYQQTPGQGLQFLFEYFSETQRNKGNFPGRFSGRQFSNSRSEMNVSTLELGDSALYLCASSPTSGGGDTQYFGPGTRLTVL.

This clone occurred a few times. The CDR3 nucleotides read TGTGCCAGCAGTTGGACACGTAACTACGAGCAGTACTTC. Protein sequence: CASSWTRNYEQYF. This chain connects TRBV27 to TRBJ2-7, with a tentative D call TRBD1 (5 bases). CDR1 MNHEY and CDR2 SMNVEV come from the germline V gene (reference sequence). V lost 4 bases and J lost 3, with 10 bases in between. The CDR3 is 13 residues long.

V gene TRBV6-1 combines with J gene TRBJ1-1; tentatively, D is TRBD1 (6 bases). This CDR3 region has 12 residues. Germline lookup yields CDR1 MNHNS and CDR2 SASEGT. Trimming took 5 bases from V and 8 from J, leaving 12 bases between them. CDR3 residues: CASSTGLGEAFF. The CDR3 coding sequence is TGTGCCAGCAGTACAGGGCTGGGGGAAGCTTTCTTT.

The CDR3 DNA reads TGTGCCAGCAGCACCCCGCAGACAGGGAACTATGGCTACACCTTC. It encodes CASSTPQTGNYGYTF. This chain uses TRBV11-1 with TRBJ1-2; the match to TRBD1 covers 7 bases. The CDR3 extends over 15 amino acids. J was trimmed by 2 bases and V by 5 bases; bases with no gene match: 8. Germline CDR1 reads SGHAT; CDR2 reads FQDESV (reference sequence). The full variable domain, its missing parts supplied by reference TRBV11-1 and TRBJ1-2, is EAEVAQSPRYKITEKSQAVAFWCDPISGHATLYWYRQILGQGPELLVQFQDESVVDDSQLPKDRFSAERLKGVDSTLKIQPAELGDSAMYLCASSTPQTGNYGYTFGSGTRLTVV.

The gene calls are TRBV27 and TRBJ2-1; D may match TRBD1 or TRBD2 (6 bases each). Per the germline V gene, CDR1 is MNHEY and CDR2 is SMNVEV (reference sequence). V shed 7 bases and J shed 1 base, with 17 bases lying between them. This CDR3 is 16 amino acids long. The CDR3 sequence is CASKGGSSASYNEQFF. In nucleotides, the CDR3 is TGTGCCAGCAAGGGGGGTAGCAGTGCATCCTACAATGAGCAGTTCTTC.

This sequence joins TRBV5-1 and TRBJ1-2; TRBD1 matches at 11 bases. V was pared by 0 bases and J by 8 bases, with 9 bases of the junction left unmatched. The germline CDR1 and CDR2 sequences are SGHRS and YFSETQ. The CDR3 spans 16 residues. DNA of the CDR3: TGCGCCAGCAGCTTGGGGACAGGGGGCGAAGTAGGCGGCTACACCTTC. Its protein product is CASSLGTGGEVGGYTF.

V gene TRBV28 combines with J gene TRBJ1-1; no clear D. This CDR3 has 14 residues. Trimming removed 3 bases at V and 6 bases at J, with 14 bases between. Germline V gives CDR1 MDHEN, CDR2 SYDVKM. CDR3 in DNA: TGTGCCAGCAGTTTCTCTGGGTTAGCCGCTGAAGCTTTCTTT. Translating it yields CASSFSGLAAEAFF.